These 28 T cell receptor beta chains were all obtained from the same sample, sequenced in a study of blood T cells in healthy people across ages. Primed by a sample-barcoded 5' primer and a J-beta primer mix, a second PCR proceeded for 7 to 11 cycles. TCRdb reprocessed the 5' RACE reads via MiXCR and lists one record per CDR3 protein. The sample contains 800,000 to 950,000 distinct CDR3 sequences, roughly 48% of which appear only once. The sample was blood. The receptors derive from a man younger than 45 in good health.

V usage is TRBV6-5 and J usage is TRBJ2-3, with D perhaps assigned TRBD1 or TRBD2 (6 bases each). This CDR3 spans 16 amino acids. Germline V gene data show CDR1 as MNHEY and CDR2 as SVGAGI. V lost 6 bases, J lost 1 base, and 17 bases lay in between. Here the CDR3 DNA reads TGTGCCAGCAGACCGAGGGGGGTCTACCGCACAGATACGCAGTATTTT. It is translated as CASRPRGVYRTDTQYF.

The chain uses TRBV4-2 and TRBJ2-5; D perhaps matches TRBD1 (7 bases). The V end lost 0 bases, the J end lost 2 bases, and 13 bases lay between the germline ends. The CDR3 has 16 amino acids. In germline, CDR1 is LGHNA, CDR2 YNFKEQ. In nucleotides, the CDR3 is TGTGCCAGCAGCCAAGATACCAGGGGGGCACAAGAGACCCAGTACTTC. It specifies CASSQDTRGAQETQYF.

Points on this clonotype: The final CDR3 position lacks the conserved phenylalanine or tryptophan, pointing to a likely read error. The chain joins TRBV10-3 to TRBJ2-3; D may be TRBD1 or TRBD2 (6 bases each). With 2 bases removed from V and 6 bases from J, the gap between germline ends came to 15 bases. Germline loops: CDR1 ENHRY, CDR2 SYGVKD. The CDR3 is 15 amino acids. The CDR3 DNA is TGTGCCATCAGTGAGACGGGGGCCTCTGCGGATACGCAGTATATT. Amino acid sequence: CAISETGASADTQYI.

The chain combines TRBV6-5 with TRBJ2-5; TRBD1 matches at 10 bases. The V gene's germline CDR1 is MNHEY and CDR2 SVGAGI. With V trimmed by 5 bases and J by 6 bases, 9 bases remained unmatched. CDR3 length equals 15 residues. The CDR3 sequence is CASSAVGQGGKTQYF. CDR3 bases: TGTGCCAGCAGTGCCGTTGGACAGGGGGGAAAGACCCAGTACTTC.

V usage is TRBV4-1 and J usage is TRBJ2-3, with D perhaps matching TRBD2 (7 bases). This CDR3 comprises 16 residues. V dropped 0 bases and J dropped 4 bases, with 14 bases sitting between them. Germline V gene lookup returns CDR1 MGHRA and CDR2 YSYEKL. CDR3 sequence: CASSQEGGGSSDTQYF. CDR3 bases: TGCGCCAGCAGCCAAGAAGGGGGGGGGTCCTCAGATACGCAGTATTTT.

At least ten counts were recorded for this clonotype. V and J are TRBV29-1 and TRBJ2-5; the D call may be TRBD1 or TRBD2 (5 bases each). The CDR3 totals 16 residues. Trimming removed 3 bases at V and 0 bases at J, with 17 bases between. The V gene's germline CDR1 is SQVTM and CDR2 ANQGSEA. CDR3 amino acids: CSVDASGTEYQETQYF. CDR3 DNA sequence: TGCAGCGTTGACGCTTCCGGGACGGAGTACCAAGAGACCCAGTACTTC.

This clonotype was seen a handful of times. The chain recombines TRBV29-1 with TRBJ2-7, with TRBD2 matching 7 bases. This CDR3 contains 15 residues. Germline loops: CDR1 SQVTM, CDR2 ANQGSEA. J lost 6 bases, V lost 0 bases, and 11 bases had no gene match. Here the CDR3 DNA reads TGCAGCGTTGAAGATCACCGGGGGGAGGAGGGCGAGCAGTACTTC. Its translation: CSVEDHRGEEGEQYF.

V usage is TRBV5-1 and J usage is TRBJ2-4; 7 bases agree with TRBD1. The CDR3 sequence is 14 residues long. Trimming at V came to 4 bases and at J to 13 bases, leaving 14 bases not matched to a gene. Germline CDR1 reads SGHRS; CDR2 reads YFSETQ. The CDR3 DNA follows: TGCGCCAGCAGCCACGGGACAGTAACCTGGGAGCAGTACTTC. This sequence encodes CASSHGTVTWEQYF.

The rearrangement joins TRBV20-1 to TRBJ2-1; TRBD2 aligns across 13 bases. Germline V gene lookup returns CDR1 DFQATT and CDR2 SNEGSKA (reference sequence). Trimming cost V 3 bases and J 5 bases; bases outside gene matches: 4. The CDR3 loop spans 15 amino acids. This chain's CDR3 is CSASTSGGAHNEQFF. The DNA for the CDR3 is TGCAGTGCTAGCACTAGCGGGGGGGCCCACAATGAGCAGTTCTTC.

The V call is TRBV29-1, the J call TRBJ2-5, with no clear D. Germline CDR1 is SQVTM and CDR2 is ANQGSEA. V shed 7 bases and J shed 5 bases, with 14 bases lying between them. The CDR3 totals 12 residues. The CDR3: CSALWGAETQYF. DNA for the CDR3: TGCAGCGCCCTGTGGGGTGCGGAGACCCAGTACTTC.

The chain couples TRBV7-2 to TRBJ2-2; TRBD2 aligns across 9 bases. There are 18 residues in the CDR3. V lost 4 bases to trimming and J lost 4 bases; unmatched junction nucleotides: 13. Germline values: CDR1 SGHTA, CDR2 FQGNSA. The CDR3 coding sequence is TGTGCCAGCAGCTCCAAACTTTTCGCGGGGGGGACCACCGGGGAGCTGTTTTTT. This translates into CASSSKLFAGGTTGELFF.

The chain recombines TRBV25-1 with TRBJ1-5; D is uncertain. V was trimmed by 4 bases and J by 7 bases, leaving 11 bases between them. Per the germline V gene, CDR1 is MGHDK and CDR2 is SYGVNS. The CDR3 spans 13 residues. CDR3 DNA sequence: TGTGCCAGCAGTGGATCGACAAACCAGCCCCAGCATTTT. Translating it yields CASSGSTNQPQHF.

On this clonotype itself: Here the CDR3 omits its conserved ending phenylalanine or tryptophan, so a read error is the likely source. The gene calls are TRBV6-5 and TRBJ2-1; the D is unclear. The CDR3 is 13 amino acids. V was cut by 2 bases and J by 8 bases, with 10 bases left in between. Germline V gene data show CDR1 as MNHEY and CDR2 as SVGAGI. The CDR3 sequence: CASSYMATDEQFI. The CDR3, as DNA: TGTGCCAGCAGTTACATGGCAACTGATGAGCAGTTCATC.

This clonotype was found a few times. The CDR3 protein is CSASFPGANVLTF. In DNA form, the CDR3 reads TGCAGTGCTAGTTTTCCTGGGGCCAACGTCCTGACTTTC. The chain employs TRBV20-1 and TRBJ2-6; no reliable D call. The germline V gene has CDR1 DFQATT and CDR2 SNEGSKA (reference sequence). There are 13 residues in the CDR3. V lost 3 bases to trimming and J lost 2 bases, with 5 bases between them.

The chain has TRBV5-7 and TRBJ2-3; TRBD1 aligns across 8 bases. TRBV5-7 is an open reading frame whose function is uncertain. V was pared by 4 bases and J by 5 bases, with 6 bases of the junction left unmatched. The CDR3 is made up of 14 amino acids. The CDR3 loop reads CASSRDRGGDTQYF. CDR3 DNA: TGTGCCAGCAGCCGAGACAGGGGCGGAGATACGCAGTATTTT.

V and J are TRBV20-1 and TRBJ2-5, with D perhaps TRBD2 (6 bases). The J call may be wrong; the DNA end is better matched by TRBJ2-7. Germline CDR1 is DFQATT and CDR2 is SNEGSKA (reference sequence). The CDR3 extends over 12 amino acids. The CDR3 DNA follows: TGCAGTGCCCCCGGGGGAATCTACGAGCAGTACTTC. Protein product: CSAPGGIYEQYF.

There are many counts of this clonotype. J is TRBJ2-3 and V is TRBV9, with 10 bases that match TRBD2. The V and J ends lost 0 bases and 4 bases, in that order; junction bases with no gene match: 2. Germline CDR1 is SGDLS and CDR2 is YYNGEE. The CDR3 has 15 amino acids. CDR3 sequence reads: CASSVAGTSADTQYF. The CDR3 DNA reads as TGTGCCAGCAGCGTAGCCGGGACTAGCGCAGATACGCAGTATTTT.

This chain uses TRBV20-1 with TRBJ2-7, with D perhaps assigned TRBD1 or TRBD2 (5 bases each). The CDR3 has 14 amino acids. V lost 6 bases to trimming and J lost 2 bases, with 17 bases between them. The germline V gene has CDR1 DFQATT and CDR2 SNEGSKA (reference sequence). CDR3 amino acids: CSAAGTDSTYEQYF. The CDR3 region has the DNA TGCAGTGCCGCCGGGACGGACTCAACCTACGAGCAGTACTTC.

The chain links TRBV5-6 to TRBJ2-3, with unresolved D. V lost 2 bases and J lost 3, with 13 bases in between. Germline lookup yields CDR1 SGHDT and CDR2 YYEEEE. The CDR3 is 15 amino acids. The CDR3 sequence is CASSFRWAATDTQYF. CDR3 sequence (DNA): TGTGCCAGCAGCTTTCGCTGGGCAGCAACAGATACGCAGTATTTT.

The chain carries TRBV9 and TRBJ2-3; D remains ambiguous. V lost 0 bases to trimming and J lost 6 bases, with 8 bases between them. CDR1 is SGDLS and CDR2 is YYNGEE in the germline V gene. The CDR3 extends over 13 amino acids. The CDR3 DNA follows: TGTGCCAGCAGCGTAGTGATTGAGGATACGCAGTATTTT. Amino acid sequence: CASSVVIEDTQYF.

This clonotype was observed a few times. The chain has TRBV9 and TRBJ2-7; 7 positions agree with TRBD1. The CDR3 sequence is 13 residues long. The V gene's germline CDR1 is SGDLS and CDR2 YYNGEE. Germline trimming cut 0 bases from V and 5 bases from J; bases unmatched to any gene: 2. CDR3 sequence (DNA): TGTGCCAGCAGCGTAGGGGGACAGCACGAGCAGTACTTC. The encoded protein is CASSVGGQHEQYF.

This clonotype was observed a handful of times. The rearrangement links TRBV12-3 or TRBV12-4 to TRBJ1-2; 7 bases match TRBD1. The trim removed 3 bases at V and 5 bases at J, leaving 3 bases unmatched. The CDR3 totals 13 residues. CDR3 sequence: CASSFGQVYGYTF. The CDR3, as DNA: TGTGCCAGCAGTTTTGGACAGGTATATGGCTACACCTTC.

Comments on this clonotype: A read error is possible here, since a much larger clone lies one base away. The DNA of the CDR3 is TGCAGCGCCAAAAGGGGAGAGACCCAGGACTTC. Its protein product is CSAKRGETQDF. This sequence joins TRBV29-1 and TRBJ2-4; D could derive from TRBD1 or TRBD2 (5 bases each). Germline CDR1 SQVTM, CDR2 ANQGSEA. This CDR3 region has 11 residues.

J is TRBJ2-7 and V is TRBV7-9, with 10 bases aligning to TRBD1. The length of the CDR3 is 17 residues. In germline, CDR1 is SEHNR, CDR2 FQNEAQ (reference sequence). V gave up 4 bases and J gave up 0 bases; unmatched junction bases: 9. CDR3: CASSSGGQGFSSYEQYF. The CDR3, as DNA: TGTGCCAGCAGCTCCGGGGGACAGGGGTTTTCCTCCTACGAGCAGTACTTC.

The rearrangement joins TRBV4-2 to TRBJ2-3; 8 bases are shared with TRBD2. The CDR3 consists of 19 residues. Germline values: CDR1 LGHNA, CDR2 YNFKEQ. V shed 0 bases, J shed 2 bases, and the junction held 13 bases outside the gene matches. In nucleotides, the CDR3 is TGTGCCAGCAGCCAAGATCTTGGCGCGATAGCGGGGCTCACAGATACGCAGTATTTT. Its protein is CASSQDLGAIAGLTDTQYF.

This clonotype was counted a few times. The chain is built from TRBV6-6 and TRBJ2-1; TRBD2 is a possible D gene (5 bases). The J call may not be correct, given that the DNA end is closer to TRBJ2-7. The CDR3 length is 15 residues. Per germline, CDR1 MNHNY and CDR2 SVGAGI (reference sequence). The CDR3 reads CASSPTTSSYNEQYF. CDR3 nucleotide sequence: TGTGCCAGCAGCCCGACTACGAGCTCCTACAATGAGCAGTACTTC.

There are many counts of this clonotype. This chain connects TRBV20-1 to TRBJ2-7, with 9 bases lining up with TRBD1. The germline V gene encodes CDR1 DFQATT and CDR2 SNEGSKA (reference sequence). CDR3 length: 14 residues. Germline trimming cut 6 bases from V and 2 bases from J; bases unmatched to any gene: 8. CDR3 DNA sequence: TGCAGTGCCTATGGACAGGGGATTACCTACGAGCAGTACTTC. Translation gives CSAYGQGITYEQYF.

The rearrangement links TRBV7-2 to TRBJ2-7, with D possibly TRBD1 on 6 matching bases. V was cut by 2 bases and J by 2 bases, with 10 bases left in between. CDR1 is SGHTA and CDR2 is FQGNSA in the germline V gene. CDR3 length equals 14 residues. The CDR3 region is CASSLLDSTYEQYF. The DNA for the CDR3 is TGTGCCAGCAGCTTACTGGACAGCACCTACGAGCAGTACTTC. Supplemented by reference TRBV7-2 and TRBJ2-7, the full variable domain reads GAGVSQSPSNKVTEKGKDVELRCDPISGHTALYWYRQSLGQGLEFLIYFQGNSAPDKSGLPSDRFSAERTGGSVSTLTIQRTQQEDSAVYLCASSLLDSTYEQYFGPGTRLTVT.